The rows below give T cell receptor beta chains drawn from one sample of a study of spatial heterogeneity in lung cancer. One entry per CDR3 protein, called by TCRdb with MiXCR from the 5' RACE reads. This table holds under 30,000 distinct CDR3 sequences, approximately 5.4% found once. This material consisted of PBMCs, taken at follow-up. The receptors here all came from a male donor with early-stage non-small cell lung cancer. The CDR3 runs from the conserved cysteine through the conserved F or W. Fields, in order: CDR3 protein, CDR3 DNA, J gene, D gene, V gene, clone size. D genes are given only for firm matches. A row's size may be missing; if present it is once, few, many or a size class.

cdr3_aa: CSVVGANYGYTF
cdr3_nt: TGCAGCGTTGTGGGGGCTAACTATGGCTACACCTTC
j_call: TRBJ1-2
d_call: .
v_call: TRBV29-1
clone_size: .

cdr3_aa: CASSQGGTSGSYNEQFF
cdr3_nt: TGTGCCAGCAGCCAAGGGGGGACTAGCGGGAGCTACAATGAGCAGTTCTTC
j_call: TRBJ2-1
d_call: TRBD2
v_call: TRBV3-1
clone_size: few

cdr3_aa: CASSIGEVTGADTQYF
cdr3_nt: TGTGCCAGTAGTATCGGGGAGGTGACAGGCGCGGATACGCAGTATTTT
j_call: TRBJ2-3
d_call: .
v_call: TRBV19
clone_size: few

cdr3_aa: CASSLVGDTQYF
cdr3_nt: TGTGCCAGCAGCTTAGTGGGGGATACGCAGTATTTT
j_call: TRBJ2-3
d_call: .
v_call: TRBV7-8
clone_size: many

cdr3_aa: CSVDGLAGDADTQYF
cdr3_nt: TGCAGCGTTGACGGACTAGCGGGAGATGCAGATACGCAGTATTTT
j_call: TRBJ2-3
d_call: TRBD2
v_call: TRBV29-1
clone_size: medium-sized

cdr3_aa: CSARGSGGVYNEQFF
cdr3_nt: TGCAGTGCTAGAGGTAGCGGGGGAGTTTACAATGAGCAGTTCTTC
j_call: TRBJ2-1
d_call: TRBD2
v_call: TRBV20-1
clone_size: many

cdr3_aa: CASSVAPQGTDGYTF
cdr3_nt: TGTGCCAGCAGCGTCGCCCCACAGGGGACAGATGGCTACACCTTC
j_call: TRBJ1-2
d_call: TRBD1
v_call: TRBV9
clone_size: many

cdr3_aa: CASSLRGGSYNEQFF
cdr3_nt: TGTGCCAGCAGTTTACGGGGCGGGAGTTACAATGAGCAGTTCTTC
j_call: TRBJ2-1
d_call: TRBD2
v_call: TRBV12-3/TRBV12-4
clone_size: many

cdr3_aa: CASRGTGGNEQFF
cdr3_nt: TGTGCCAGCAGGGGGACAGGAGGGAATGAGCAGTTCTTC
j_call: TRBJ2-1
d_call: TRBD1
v_call: TRBV6-2/TRBV6-3
clone_size: .

cdr3_aa: CASSYAAETQYF
cdr3_nt: TGTGCCAGCAGTTATGCAGCTGAGACCCAGTACTTC
j_call: TRBJ2-5
d_call: .
v_call: TRBV25-1
clone_size: many

cdr3_aa: CASTPSGGQGIGKYEQYF
cdr3_nt: TGTGCCAGCACGCCATCAGGGGGACAGGGGATCGGCAAGTACGAGCAGTACTTC
j_call: TRBJ2-7
d_call: TRBD1
v_call: TRBV4-2
clone_size: many

cdr3_aa: CASSPLQLAKNIQYF
cdr3_nt: TGTGCCAGCAGCCCATTACAGCTAGCCAAAAACATTCAGTACTTC
j_call: TRBJ2-4
d_call: .
v_call: TRBV7-9
clone_size: few

cdr3_aa: CASKRGTEAFF
cdr3_nt: TGTGCCAGTAAGCGGGGCACTGAAGCTTTCTTT
j_call: TRBJ1-1
d_call: .
v_call: TRBV9
clone_size: many

cdr3_aa: CASSPYKTGRPGELFF
cdr3_nt: TGTGCCAGCAGTCCATACAAGACCGGACGCCCCGGGGAGCTGTTTTTT
j_call: TRBJ2-2
d_call: .
v_call: TRBV12-3/TRBV12-4
clone_size: .

cdr3_aa: CASSSTENTEAFF
cdr3_nt: TGTGCCAGCAGCTCAACAGAGAACACTGAAGCTTTCTTT
j_call: TRBJ1-1
d_call: .
v_call: TRBV7-8
clone_size: many

cdr3_aa: CASSIQGGVADTQYF
cdr3_nt: TGTGCCAGCAGTATCCAGGGAGGGGTTGCAGATACGCAGTATTTT
j_call: TRBJ2-3
d_call: TRBD2
v_call: TRBV6-1
clone_size: many

cdr3_aa: CASSFQGSLMNTEAFF
cdr3_nt: TGTGCCAGCAGCTTCCAGGGGTCCCTGATGAACACTGAAGCTTTCTTT
j_call: TRBJ1-1
d_call: .
v_call: TRBV5-6
clone_size: .

cdr3_aa: CASSRGLRTGELFF
cdr3_nt: TGTGCCAGCAGCAGGGGGTTGAGGACCGGGGAGCTGTTTTTT
j_call: TRBJ2-2
d_call: TRBD1
v_call: TRBV27
clone_size: few

cdr3_aa: CASGRAGETQYF
cdr3_nt: TGTGCCAGCGGGAGGGCGGGGGAGACCCAGTACTTC
j_call: TRBJ2-5
d_call: TRBD2
v_call: TRBV6-6
clone_size: many

cdr3_aa: CATSDPRAGHTDTQYF
cdr3_nt: TGTGCCACCAGTGATCCGCGAGCGGGACACACAGATACGCAGTATTTT
j_call: TRBJ2-3
d_call: .
v_call: TRBV24-1
clone_size: many

cdr3_aa: CSVERTGENTEAFF
cdr3_nt: TGCAGCGTTGAAAGGACAGGGGAGAACACTGAAGCTTTCTTT
j_call: TRBJ1-1
d_call: TRBD1
v_call: TRBV29-1
clone_size: many

cdr3_aa: CSVGNTEAFF
cdr3_nt: TGCAGCGTCGGGAACACTGAAGCTTTCTTT
j_call: TRBJ1-1
d_call: .
v_call: TRBV29-1
clone_size: many

cdr3_aa: CASSEPLLAGSTGETQYF
cdr3_nt: TGTGCCAGCAGTGAACCTTTACTAGCGGGATCCACCGGAGAGACCCAGTACTTC
j_call: TRBJ2-5
d_call: TRBD2
v_call: TRBV25-1
clone_size: .

cdr3_aa: CASRLRPGQESFYYGYTF
cdr3_nt: TGTGCCAGCAGGTTAAGGCCGGGACAGGAGTCATTCTACTATGGCTACACCTTC
j_call: TRBJ1-2
d_call: TRBD1
v_call: TRBV7-2
clone_size: many

cdr3_aa: CASSQDSRGSPLHF
cdr3_nt: TGCGCCAGCAGCCAAGATTCACGGGGTTCACCCCTCCACTTT
j_call: TRBJ1-6
d_call: .
v_call: TRBV4-3
clone_size: few

cdr3_aa: CAISEGVGTGDEQFF
cdr3_nt: TGTGCCATCAGTGAGGGAGTGGGTACGGGAGATGAGCAGTTCTTC
j_call: TRBJ2-1
d_call: .
v_call: TRBV10-3
clone_size: few

cdr3_aa: CASSLQAGREETQYF
cdr3_nt: TGTGCCAGCAGCTTACAAGCGGGGCGGGAAGAGACCCAGTACTTC
j_call: TRBJ2-5
d_call: TRBD2
v_call: TRBV7-2
clone_size: few

cdr3_aa: CASSHRDPLGYEQYF
cdr3_nt: TGTGCCAGCAGCCACCGGGACCCCCTGGGGTACGAGCAGTACTTC
j_call: TRBJ2-7
d_call: .
v_call: TRBV3-1
clone_size: many

cdr3_aa: CASNGDNSPLHF
cdr3_nt: TGTGCCAGCAACGGCGATAATTCACCCCTCCACTTT
j_call: TRBJ1-6
d_call: .
v_call: TRBV6-5
clone_size: many

cdr3_aa: CASSWDRHVDTF
cdr3_nt: TGTGCCAGCAGCTGGGACAGACACGTCGACACCTTC
j_call: TRBJ1-2
d_call: TRBD1
v_call: TRBV7-9
clone_size: few

cdr3_aa: CASSDRLAGHNEQFF
cdr3_nt: TGTGCCAGCAGCGATCGACTAGCGGGACACAATGAGCAGTTCTTC
j_call: TRBJ2-1
d_call: TRBD2
v_call: TRBV6-2/TRBV6-3
clone_size: many

cdr3_aa: CASGLVDERTEAFF
cdr3_nt: TGTGCTAGTGGTTTGGTAGACGAGAGAACTGAAGCTTTCTTT
j_call: TRBJ1-1
d_call: .
v_call: TRBV12-5
clone_size: .

cdr3_aa: CASSLGVGSPSGANVLTF
cdr3_nt: TGTGCCAGCAGCTTAGGTGTGGGGTCTCCCTCTGGGGCCAACGTCCTGACTTTC
j_call: TRBJ2-6
d_call: .
v_call: TRBV7-6
clone_size: many

cdr3_aa: CASSLAPPPVATNEKLFF
cdr3_nt: TGCGCCAGCAGCTTGGCCCCCCCTCCGGTGGCAACTAATGAAAAACTGTTTTTT
j_call: TRBJ1-4
d_call: .
v_call: TRBV5-1
clone_size: few

cdr3_aa: CASSLLDSTDTQYF
cdr3_nt: TGTGCCAGCAGCTTGTTGGACTCCACAGATACGCAGTATTTT
j_call: TRBJ2-3
d_call: .
v_call: TRBV7-2
clone_size: many

cdr3_aa: CSVGVAQYNEQFF
cdr3_nt: TGCAGCGTTGGGGTGGCCCAGTACAATGAGCAGTTCTTC
j_call: TRBJ2-1
d_call: .
v_call: TRBV29-1
clone_size: many